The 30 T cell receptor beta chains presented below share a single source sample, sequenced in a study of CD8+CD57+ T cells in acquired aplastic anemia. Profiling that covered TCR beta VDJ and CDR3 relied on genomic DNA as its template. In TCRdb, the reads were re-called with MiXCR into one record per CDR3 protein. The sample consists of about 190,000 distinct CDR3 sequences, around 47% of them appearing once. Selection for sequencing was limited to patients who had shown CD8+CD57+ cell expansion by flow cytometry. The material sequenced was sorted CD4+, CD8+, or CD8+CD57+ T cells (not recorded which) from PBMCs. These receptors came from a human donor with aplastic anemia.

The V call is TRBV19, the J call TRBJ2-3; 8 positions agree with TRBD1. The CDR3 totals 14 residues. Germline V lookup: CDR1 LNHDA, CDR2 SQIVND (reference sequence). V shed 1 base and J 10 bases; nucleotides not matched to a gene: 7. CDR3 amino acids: CASSIVHRGASQYF. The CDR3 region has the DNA TGTGCCAGTAGTATAGTCCACAGGGGGGCATCGCAGTATTTT.

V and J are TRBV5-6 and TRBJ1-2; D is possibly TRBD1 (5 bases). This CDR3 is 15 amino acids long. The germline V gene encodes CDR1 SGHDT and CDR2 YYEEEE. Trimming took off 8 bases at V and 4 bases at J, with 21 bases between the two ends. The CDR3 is CASSGGEISPYGYTF. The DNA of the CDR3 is TGTGCCAGTAGTGGGGGAGAGATCTCGCCCTATGGCTACACCTTC.

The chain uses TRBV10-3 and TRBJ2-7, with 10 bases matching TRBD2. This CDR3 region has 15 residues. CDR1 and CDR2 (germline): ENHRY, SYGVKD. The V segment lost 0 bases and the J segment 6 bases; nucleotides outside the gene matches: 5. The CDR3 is CAISESNSGRREQYF. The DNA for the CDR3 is TGTGCCATCAGTGAGTCTAATAGCGGGAGGCGCGAGCAGTACTTC.

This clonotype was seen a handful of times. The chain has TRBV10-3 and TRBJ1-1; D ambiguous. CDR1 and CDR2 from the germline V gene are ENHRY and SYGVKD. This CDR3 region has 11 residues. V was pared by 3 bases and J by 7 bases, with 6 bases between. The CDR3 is CAISETGEAFF. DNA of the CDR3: TGTGCCATCAGTGAAACGGGTGAAGCTTTCTTT.

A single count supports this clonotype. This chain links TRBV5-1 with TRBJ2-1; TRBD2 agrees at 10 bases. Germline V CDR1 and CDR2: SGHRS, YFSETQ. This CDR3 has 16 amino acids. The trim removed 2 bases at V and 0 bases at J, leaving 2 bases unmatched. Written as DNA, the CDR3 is TGCGCCAGCAGCTTAACTAGCGGGATCTCCTACAATGAGCAGTTCTTC. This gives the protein CASSLTSGISYNEQFF.

The CDR3 region has the DNA TGCAGTGCTAGAAGGGTGGTCATAATGGACTCACCCCTCCACTTT. It encodes CSARRVVIMDSPLHF. The chain is built from TRBV20-1 and TRBJ1-6; D call uncertain. Trimming cost V 2 bases and J 10 bases, with 18 bases left between them. CDR3 length: 15 residues. Germline V gene sequence: CDR1 DFQATT, CDR2 SNEGSKA (reference sequence).

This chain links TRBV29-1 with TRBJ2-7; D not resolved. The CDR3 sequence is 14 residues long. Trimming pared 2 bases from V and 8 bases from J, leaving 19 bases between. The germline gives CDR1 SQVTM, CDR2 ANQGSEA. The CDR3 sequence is CSVESRQLLGKQYF. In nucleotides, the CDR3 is TGCAGCGTTGAAAGTCGTCAGCTCCTCGGAAAGCAGTACTTC.

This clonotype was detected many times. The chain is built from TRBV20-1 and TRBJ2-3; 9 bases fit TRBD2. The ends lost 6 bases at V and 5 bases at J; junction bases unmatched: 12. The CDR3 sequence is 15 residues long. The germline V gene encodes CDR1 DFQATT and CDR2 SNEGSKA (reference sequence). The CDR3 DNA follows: TGCAGTGCCTTCAGGGTAGCGGGAGTAAGAGATACGCAGTATTTT. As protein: CSAFRVAGVRDTQYF.

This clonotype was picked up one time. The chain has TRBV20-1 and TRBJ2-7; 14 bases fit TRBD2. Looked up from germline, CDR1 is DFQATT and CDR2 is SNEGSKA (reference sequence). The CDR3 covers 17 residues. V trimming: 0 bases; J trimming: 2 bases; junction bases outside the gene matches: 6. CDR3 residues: CSARDQTSGRAPYEQYF. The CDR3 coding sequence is TGCAGTGCTAGAGATCAGACTAGCGGGAGGGCCCCCTACGAGCAGTACTTC.

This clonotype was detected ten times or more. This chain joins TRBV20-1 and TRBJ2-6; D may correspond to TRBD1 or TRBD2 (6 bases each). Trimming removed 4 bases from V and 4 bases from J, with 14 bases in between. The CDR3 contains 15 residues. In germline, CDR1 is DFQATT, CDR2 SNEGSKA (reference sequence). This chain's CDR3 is CSAMSGARGANVLTF. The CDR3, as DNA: TGCAGTGCTATGTCGGGGGCGCGGGGGGCCAACGTCCTGACTTTC.

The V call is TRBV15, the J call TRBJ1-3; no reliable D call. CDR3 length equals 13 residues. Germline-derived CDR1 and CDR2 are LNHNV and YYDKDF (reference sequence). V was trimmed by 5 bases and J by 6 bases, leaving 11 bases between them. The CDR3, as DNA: TGTGCCACCAGCTCCACGGACCCAAACACCATATATTTT. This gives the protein CATSSTDPNTIYF.

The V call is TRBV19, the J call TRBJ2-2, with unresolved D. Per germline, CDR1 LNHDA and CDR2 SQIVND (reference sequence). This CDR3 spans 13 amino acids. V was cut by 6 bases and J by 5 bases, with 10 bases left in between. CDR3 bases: TGTGCCAGTAGCCAGAGTAGGACCGGGGAGCTGTTTTTT. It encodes CASSQSRTGELFF. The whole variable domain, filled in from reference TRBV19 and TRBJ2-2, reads DGGITQSPKYLFRKEGQNVTLSCEQNLNHDAMYWYRQDPGQGLRLIYYSQIVNDFQKGDIAEGYSVSREKKESFPLTVTSAQKNPTAFYLCASSQSRTGELFFGEGSRLTVL.

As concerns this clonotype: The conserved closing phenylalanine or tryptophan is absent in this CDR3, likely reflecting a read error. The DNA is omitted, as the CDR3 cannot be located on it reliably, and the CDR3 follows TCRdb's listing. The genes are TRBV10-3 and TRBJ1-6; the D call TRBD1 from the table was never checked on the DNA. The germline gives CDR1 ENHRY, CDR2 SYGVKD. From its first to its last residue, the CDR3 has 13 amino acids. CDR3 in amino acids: CASQGNYNSPLHS.

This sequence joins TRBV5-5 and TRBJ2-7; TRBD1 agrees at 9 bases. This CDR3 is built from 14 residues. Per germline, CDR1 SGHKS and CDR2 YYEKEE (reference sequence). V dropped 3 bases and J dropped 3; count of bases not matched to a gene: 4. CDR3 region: CASSYQDRGYEQYF. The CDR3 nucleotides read TGTGCCAGCAGCTATCAGGACAGGGGCTACGAGCAGTACTTC.

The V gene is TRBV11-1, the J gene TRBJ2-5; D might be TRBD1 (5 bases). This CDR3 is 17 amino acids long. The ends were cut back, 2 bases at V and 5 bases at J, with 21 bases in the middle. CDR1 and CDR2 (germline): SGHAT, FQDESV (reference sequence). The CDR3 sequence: CASSLFNLVGRVETQYF. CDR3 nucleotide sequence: TGTGCCAGCAGCTTATTCAACCTGGTCGGCAGGGTGGAGACCCAGTACTTC.

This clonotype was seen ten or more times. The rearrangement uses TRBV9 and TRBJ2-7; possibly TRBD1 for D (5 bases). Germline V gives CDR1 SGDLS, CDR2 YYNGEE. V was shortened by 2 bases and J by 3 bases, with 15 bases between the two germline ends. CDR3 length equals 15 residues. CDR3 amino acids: CASSVDGSGIYEQYF. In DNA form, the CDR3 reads TGTGCCAGCAGCGTTGACGGGTCAGGGATCTACGAGCAGTACTTC.

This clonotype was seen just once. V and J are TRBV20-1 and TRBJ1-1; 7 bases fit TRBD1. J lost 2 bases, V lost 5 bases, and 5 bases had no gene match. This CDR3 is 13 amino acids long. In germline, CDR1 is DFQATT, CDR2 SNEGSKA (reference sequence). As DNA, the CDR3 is TGCAGTGCTGATGGGACAGCCAACACTGAAGCTTTCTTT. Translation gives CSADGTANTEAFF.

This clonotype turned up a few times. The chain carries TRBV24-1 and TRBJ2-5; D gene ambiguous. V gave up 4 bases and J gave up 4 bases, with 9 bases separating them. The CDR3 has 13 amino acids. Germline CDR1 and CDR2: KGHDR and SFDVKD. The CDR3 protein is CATSDTFPETQYF. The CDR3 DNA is TGTGCCACCAGTGACACCTTCCCAGAGACCCAGTACTTC.

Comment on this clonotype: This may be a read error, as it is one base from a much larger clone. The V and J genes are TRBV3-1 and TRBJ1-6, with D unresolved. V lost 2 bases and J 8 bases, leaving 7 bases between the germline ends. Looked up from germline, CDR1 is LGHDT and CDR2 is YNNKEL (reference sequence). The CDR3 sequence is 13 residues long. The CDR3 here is CASSQLRDSPLHF. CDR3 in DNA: TGTGCCAGCAGCCAACTTAGGGATTCACCCCTCCACTTT.

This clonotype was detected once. The CDR3 sequence is CASSLAEGGGEQFF. The CDR3 bases are TGTGCCAGCAGCTTAGCGGAGGGCGGAGGGGAGCAGTTCTTC. J is TRBJ2-1 and V is TRBV25-1; perhaps TRBD2 as D (6 bases). The germline V and J ends were trimmed by 6 bases and 10 bases, with 19 bases remaining between them. CDR3 size: 14 residues. CDR1 and CDR2 (germline): MGHDK, SYGVNS.

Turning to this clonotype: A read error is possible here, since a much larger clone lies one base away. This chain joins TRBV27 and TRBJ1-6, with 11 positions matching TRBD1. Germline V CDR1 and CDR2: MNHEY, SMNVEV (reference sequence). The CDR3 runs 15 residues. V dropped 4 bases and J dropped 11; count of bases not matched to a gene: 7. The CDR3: CASSSWTGGTPPLHF. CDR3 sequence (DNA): TGTGCCAGCAGTTCTTGGACAGGGGGCACTCCACCCCTCCACTTT.

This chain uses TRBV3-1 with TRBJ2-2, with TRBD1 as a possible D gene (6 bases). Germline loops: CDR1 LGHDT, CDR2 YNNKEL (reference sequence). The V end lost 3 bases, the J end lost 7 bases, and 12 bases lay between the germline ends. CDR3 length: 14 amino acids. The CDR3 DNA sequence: TGTGCCAGCAGCCATCCGAACAGGGTCGGGGAGCTGTTTTTT. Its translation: CASSHPNRVGELFF.

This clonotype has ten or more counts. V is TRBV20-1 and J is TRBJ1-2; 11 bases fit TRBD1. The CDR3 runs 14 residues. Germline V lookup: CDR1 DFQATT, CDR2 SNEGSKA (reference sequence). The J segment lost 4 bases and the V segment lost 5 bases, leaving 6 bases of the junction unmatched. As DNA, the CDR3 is TGCAGTGCTCAGGACAGGGGGCGCTTCTATGGCTACACCTTC. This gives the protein CSAQDRGRFYGYTF.

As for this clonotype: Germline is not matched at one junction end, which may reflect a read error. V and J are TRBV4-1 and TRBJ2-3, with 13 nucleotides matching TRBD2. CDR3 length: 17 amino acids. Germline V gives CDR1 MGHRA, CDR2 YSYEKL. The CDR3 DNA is TGCGCCAGCAGCCAAAGGGGACTAGCGGGATTCACAGATGCGCAGTATTTT. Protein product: CASSQRGLAGFTDAQYF.

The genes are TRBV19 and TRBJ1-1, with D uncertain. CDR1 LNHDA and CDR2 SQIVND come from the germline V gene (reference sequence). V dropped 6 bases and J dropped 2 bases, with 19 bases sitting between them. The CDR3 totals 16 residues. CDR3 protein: CASSQDWETTNTEAFF. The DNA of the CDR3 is TGTGCCAGTAGCCAAGATTGGGAGACTACCAACACTGAAGCTTTCTTT.

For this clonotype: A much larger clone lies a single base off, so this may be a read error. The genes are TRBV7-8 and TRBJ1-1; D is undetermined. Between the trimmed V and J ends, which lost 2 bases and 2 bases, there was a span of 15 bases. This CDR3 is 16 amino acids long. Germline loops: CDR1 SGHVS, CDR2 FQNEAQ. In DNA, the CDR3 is TGTGCCAGCAGCTTAAGATCCTCCACGGCTAACACTGAAGCTTTCTTT. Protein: CASSLRSSTANTEAFF.

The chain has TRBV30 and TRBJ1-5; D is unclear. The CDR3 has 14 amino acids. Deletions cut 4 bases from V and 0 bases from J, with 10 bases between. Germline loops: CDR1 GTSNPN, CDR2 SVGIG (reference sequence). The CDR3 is CAWNLRNSNQPQHF. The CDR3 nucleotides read TGTGCCTGGAACCTTCGGAATAGCAATCAGCCCCAGCATTTT.

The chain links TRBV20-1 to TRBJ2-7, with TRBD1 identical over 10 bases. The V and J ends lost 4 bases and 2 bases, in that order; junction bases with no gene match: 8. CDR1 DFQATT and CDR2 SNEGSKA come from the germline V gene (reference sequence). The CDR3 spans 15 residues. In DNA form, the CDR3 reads TGCAGTGCTAATAAGCCGGGACAGGGGCCCTACGAGCAGTACTTC. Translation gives CSANKPGQGPYEQYF.

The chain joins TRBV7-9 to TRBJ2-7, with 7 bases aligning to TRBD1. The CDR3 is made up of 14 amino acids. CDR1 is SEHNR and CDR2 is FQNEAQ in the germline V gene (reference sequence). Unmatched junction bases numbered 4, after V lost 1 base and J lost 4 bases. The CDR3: CASSLGTGQYEQYF. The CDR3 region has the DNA TGTGCCAGCAGCTTAGGGACAGGCCAATACGAGCAGTACTTC.

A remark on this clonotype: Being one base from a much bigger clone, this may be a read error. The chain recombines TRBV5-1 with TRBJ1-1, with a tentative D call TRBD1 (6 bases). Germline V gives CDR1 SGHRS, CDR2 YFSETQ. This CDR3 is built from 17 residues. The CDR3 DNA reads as TGCGCCAGCAACGTACAGGGCGGAGGAGTAATGAACGCTGAAGCTTTCTTT. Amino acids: CASNVQGGGVMNAEAFF.